These T cell receptor beta chains were read from a single sample in a study of blood T cell repertoires in COVID-19. Only in-frame clones appear in the TCRdb table, and some are missing; sequencing was by immunoSEQ multiplex PCR. The data contain about 350,000 clones, 88% of them singletons. Sequencing was performed on peripheral blood. These receptors all stem from a woman aged 65 to 85 with COVID-19, enrolled during active disease. CDR3s include the opening cysteine and the closing phenylalanine or tryptophan. Each record gives: V gene, J gene, clone size, CDR3 protein. Some rows mark clone size as missing; the rest say once, few, many or name a class of expanded clone.

>TRBV7-2|TRBJ2-7|once
CASSLVRGGYEQYF
>TRBV27|TRBJ2-7|.
CASSLVDRGEQYF
>TRBV3-1/TRBV3-2|TRBJ2-1|once
CASSLPGTSGSNEQFF
>TRBV6-5|TRBJ1-2|.
CASSRGQAGYTF
>TRBV28|TRBJ1-5|.
CASRLWGTGYSNQPQHF
>TRBV5-1|TRBJ2-5|.
CASSYGTSGGNQETQYF
>TRBV18|TRBJ2-1|.
CASSPTSGTYNEQFF
>TRBV5-6|TRBJ2-6|.
CASSSGTGISGANVLTF
>TRBV7-2|TRBJ1-1|.
CASTTEVINTEAFF
>TRBV6-5|TRBJ2-7|.
CASSYSLGGTNEQYF
>TRBV3-1/TRBV3-2|TRBJ2-7|.
CASSQGSGGAYEQYF
>TRBV5-8|TRBJ1-2|.
CASSWGTGGYYGYTF
>TRBV11-2|TRBJ2-3|.
CASSLYGGGGTDTQYF
>TRBV6-5|TRBJ1-1|.
CASSGDRDTEAFF
>TRBV19|TRBJ2-3|.
CASSTSTDTQYF
>TRBV6-6|TRBJ1-6|.
CASSYSVRGTPLHF
>TRBV7-2|TRBJ1-4|.
CASSPGTGAEKLFF